The T cell receptor beta chain under discussion was sequenced for a study of shared clonotypes between healthy human individuals. CDR1 and CDR2 (germline): LGHNA, YSLEER. The V segment lost 6 bases and the J segment 0 bases; nucleotides outside the gene matches: 7. The CDR3 sequence is 17 residues long. Genomic DNA (from each subset) was split evenly across several immunoSEQ plates. Sequencing was performed with immunoSEQ multiplex PCR; in TCRdb, only in-frame clones are kept and a portion is missing. The sample holds fewer than 2.5 million clones, 93% seen once. From CD4+ cells came CD45RA+ naive and CD45RA-negative memory subsets.

The sample was naive CD4+ T cells from PBMCs. Described subset: CD45RA+ positively selected. The chain combines TRBV4-3 with TRBJ2-6, with 8 bases that match TRBD2. The source of this sequence is a man aged 18 to 30 in good health. Some clones in this sample may be carry-over from other donors' samples. For the CDR3, the DNA is TGCGCCAGCAGTCGGACTAGCCAGAGCTCTGGGGCCAACGTCCTGACTTTC. It translates to CASSRTSQSSGANVLTF.